A single sample is the source of the 10 T cell receptor beta chains below, sequenced in a study of blood T cell repertoires in COVID-19. Sequenced by immunoSEQ multiplex PCR; TCRdb stores in-frame clones only, minus some. Here the sample spans 200,000 to 300,000 clones, around nine tenths being singletons. Sequencing used peripheral blood. Receptors originate from a woman aged 60-70 years with COVID-19, enrolled during active disease.

The rearrangement joins TRBV7-8 to TRBJ1-5; a weak D match, TRBD1 (6 bases). Germline V gene sequence: CDR1 SGHVS, CDR2 FQNEAQ. V gave up 5 bases and J gave up 3 bases, with 14 bases separating them. The CDR3 consists of 15 residues. The CDR3: CASSVMSGVNQPQHF. Here the CDR3 DNA reads TGTGCCAGCAGCGTCATGTCAGGGGTCAATCAGCCCCAGCATTTT.

The V and J genes are TRBV6-2 or TRBV6-3 and TRBJ1-5, with D unresolved. This CDR3 is built from 11 residues. Trimming took off 5 bases at V and 9 bases at J, with 8 bases between the two ends. The germline CDR1 and CDR2 sequences are MNHEY and SVGEGT. The CDR3 is CASSPGWPQHF. In DNA, the CDR3 is TGTGCCAGCAGTCCCGGGTGGCCCCAGCATTTT.

V is TRBV6-5 and J is TRBJ1-3; TRBD1 agrees at 8 bases. In germline, CDR1 is MNHEY, CDR2 SVGAGI. V lost 6 bases and J lost 2; bases outside the gene matches: 0. The CDR3 is 13 residues long. CDR3 coding DNA: TGTGCCAGCAGGGACAGGGCTGGAAACACCATATATTTT. This gives the protein CASRDRAGNTIYF.

The chain has TRBV4-1 and TRBJ2-5; 8 bases agree with TRBD1. CDR3 size: 17 residues. V lost 4 bases and J lost 3; bases outside the gene matches: 13. From germline, CDR1 is MGHRA and CDR2 YSYEKL. CDR3 in DNA: TGCGCCAGCAGCCGCCCCCCGAGGACAGGGTGGGAAGAGACCCAGTACTTC. Residues: CASSRPPRTGWEETQYF.

The CDR3 is CASSYSRRGSGNTIYF. The CDR3 DNA reads TGTGCCAGCAGTTACTCACGGAGAGGCTCTGGAAACACCATATATTTT. The chain is built from TRBV6-5 and TRBJ1-3; the D is unclear. This CDR3 contains 16 residues. The V end lost 0 bases, the J end lost 0 bases, and 9 bases lay between the germline ends. Germline loops: CDR1 MNHEY, CDR2 SVGAGI.

The J gene is TRBJ1-3, the V gene TRBV28; the match to TRBD1 covers 7 bases. This CDR3 is 15 amino acids long. Germline lookup yields CDR1 MDHEN and CDR2 SYDVKM. The V and J ends lost 2 bases and 6 bases, in that order; junction bases with no gene match: 7. CDR3 residues: CASSLGTAPQNTIYF. The CDR3 DNA sequence: TGTGCCAGCAGTTTAGGGACAGCGCCTCAAAACACCATATATTTT. Complete variable domain (other parts from reference TRBV28 and TRBJ1-3): DVKVTQSSRYLVKRTGEKVFLECVQDMDHENMFWYRQDPGLGLRLIYFSYDVKMKEKGDIPEGYSVSREKKERFSLILESASTNQTSMYLCASSLGTAPQNTIYFGEGSWLTVV.

This clone has a single count. V gene TRBV10-3 combines with J gene TRBJ1-5; no reliable D call. Germline-derived CDR1 and CDR2 are ENHRY and SYGVKD. The CDR3 length is 15 residues. Trimming removed 0 bases at V and 0 bases at J, with 6 bases between. DNA of the CDR3: TGTGCCATCAGTGAGTCGAGTCTTAGCAATCAGCCCCAGCATTTT. Amino acids: CAISESSLSNQPQHF.

The V call is TRBV12-3 or TRBV12-4, the J call TRBJ2-1, with D uncertain. This CDR3 contains 11 residues. The V end lost 5 bases, the J end lost 10 bases, and 9 bases lay between the germline ends. The CDR3 nucleotides read TGTGCCAGCAGTGATACTTGGGAGCAGTTCTTC. This translates into CASSDTWEQFF.

The CDR3 region is CASSILGQGGNQPQHF. The CDR3 DNA is TGTGCCAGTAGTATTCTCGGGCAGGGTGGCAATCAGCCCCAGCATTTT. This rearrangement joins TRBV19 to TRBJ1-5, with a possible D match to TRBD1 (5 bases). The CDR3 contains 16 residues. Between the trimmed V and J ends, which lost 3 bases and 2 bases, there was a span of 14 bases. Looked up from germline, CDR1 is LNHDA and CDR2 is SQIVND (reference sequence).

The V and J genes are TRBV28 and TRBJ2-1; 7 nucleotides line up with TRBD2. Trimming removed 7 bases from V and 10 bases from J; junction bases left unmatched: 13. Per the germline V gene, CDR1 is MDHEN and CDR2 is SYDVKM. CDR3 length equals 14 residues. CDR3 loop: CASKGRTPGGEQFF. In DNA form, the CDR3 reads TGTGCCAGCAAGGGGAGGACCCCGGGGGGAGAGCAGTTCTTC. The full variable domain, its missing parts supplied by reference TRBV28 and TRBJ2-1, is DVKVTQSSRYLVKRTGEKVFLECVQDMDHENMFWYRQDPGLGLRLIYFSYDVKMKEKGDIPEGYSVSREKKERFSLILESASTNQTSMYLCASKGRTPGGEQFFGPGTRLTVL.